These T cell receptor beta chains were read from a single sample in a study of OX40 agonist ivuxolimab in advanced cancers. Using immunoSEQ multiplex PCR, the repertoire was profiled, and TCRdb retains in-frame clones only, with some absent. Of 90,000 to 100,000 clones listed, more than 85% were seen once; the top ten hold 2.6%. The sample consisted of CD4+ or CD8+ T cells sorted from blood, taken in a trial of the OX40 agonist ivuxolimab. These receptor sequences come from an adult with an advanced solid tumor such as melanoma, head and neck, liver or kidney cancer. The CDR3 runs from the conserved cysteine through the conserved F or W. Each record gives: D gene, J gene, V gene, clone size, CDR3 DNA, CDR3 protein. A D gene is named only where the DNA matches it firmly. Only some rows state a clone size, as once, few, many or a class for expanded clones.

>.|TRBJ2-7|TRBV6-6|.
TGTGCCAGCAGTTCCTCCTCACGGGGATACGAGCAGTACTTC
CASSSSSRGYEQYF
>.|TRBJ2-7|TRBV21-1|.
TGTGCCAGCAGCTTAGCGGGAGGCCCTTACGAGCAGTACTTC
CASSLAGGPYEQYF
>.|TRBJ2-3|TRBV4-1|.
TGCGCCAGCAGCCAAGATCAGGCAGCTAGCACAGATACGCAGTATTTT
CASSQDQAASTDTQYF
>TRBD1|TRBJ2-5|TRBV5-1|once
TGCGCCAGCAGCGGACAGGGATCCCAAGAGACCCAGTACTTC
CASSGQGSQETQYF
>.|TRBJ2-7|TRBV6-5|.
TGTGCCAGCAGCGACCCCGGGTCGTACGAGCAGTACTTC
CASSDPGSYEQYF
>.|TRBJ1-2|TRBV27|.
TGTGCCAGTCTTCCTTTGCCCCTGGTAGGCGGCTACACCTTC
CASLPLPLVGGYTF
>.|TRBJ2-3|TRBV4-3|once
TGCGCCAGCAGCCAAGATAGGGGGAGATTACCAGATACGCAGTATTTT
CASSQDRGRLPDTQYF
>.|TRBJ2-7|TRBV29-1|.
TGCAGCGTTGTCCGCGTGGAGCACTCCTACGAGCAGTACTTC
CSVVRVEHSYEQYF
>.|TRBJ2-3|TRBV7-9|.
TGTGCCAGCAGCCTCGGGACCGCGGATAGGAATACGCAGTATTTT
CASSLGTADRNTQYF
>TRBD2|TRBJ2-3|TRBV9|.
TGTGCCAGCAGCGTACTAGCGGGAGATACGCAGTATTTT
CASSVLAGDTQYF
>TRBD2|TRBJ2-4|TRBV28|once
TGTGCCAGCAGTACTCAACTAGCGTTTGGGAACATTCAGTACTTC
CASSTQLAFGNIQYF
>.|TRBJ2-3|TRBV5-1|.
TGCGCCAGCAGTAGGCCTGGCACAGATACGCAGTATTTT
CASSRPGTDTQYF
>TRBD1|TRBJ2-2|TRBV19|few
TGTGCCAGTAGAGACAGGGGCACCGGGGAGCTGTTTTTT
CASRDRGTGELFF
>TRBD2|TRBJ2-1|TRBV7-2|.
TGTGCCAGCAGCTTAGTTCCGGGACTAGCGAGTAATGAGCAGTTCTTC
CASSLVPGLASNEQFF
>TRBD1|TRBJ2-5|TRBV5-1|.
TGCGCCAGCAGCTTGGAAGGGGGCCCTGGAGAGACCCAGTACTTC
CASSLEGGPGETQYF
>.|TRBJ2-1|TRBV7-7|.
TGTGCTAGCAGCGCAGGAGGGCCGAACGATGAGCAGTTCTTC
CASSAGGPNDEQFF
>.|TRBJ1-2|TRBV19|few
TGTGCCAGTGCCCTTGGGACTAACTCGGGCTACACCTTC
CASALGTNSGYTF
>TRBD1|TRBJ2-7|TRBV5-8|many
TGTGCCAGCAGCCACCGGGGACAGGGAATCTACGAGCAGTACTTC
CASSHRGQGIYEQYF
>TRBD1|TRBJ1-4|TRBV5-1|.
TGCGCCAGCAGCTTGGCACCAGGGGGCGCCGGTGAAAAACTGTTTTTT
CASSLAPGGAGEKLFF
>.|TRBJ2-3|TRBV6-1|.
TGTGCCAGCAGTGAGTCAAAGAGTTTCCCAGATACGCAGTATTTT
CASSESKSFPDTQYF
>.|TRBJ1-4|TRBV2|.
TGTGCCAGCAGATTGGGCATCGGGGAAAAACTGTTTTTT
CASRLGIGEKLFF
>.|TRBJ1-1|TRBV7-9|.
TGTGCCAGCAGCTTAGGTGACCGACAGGTGAACACTGAAGCTTTCTTT
CASSLGDRQVNTEAFF
>.|TRBJ2-3|TRBV27|once
TGTGCCAGCAGTTTAAATCCCGTAGCGTTCGGTTGGTATTTT
CASSLNPVAFGWYF
>.|TRBJ2-1|TRBV5-1|.
TGCGCCAGCAGCCCGGGGATTGACAATGAGCAGTTCTTC
CASSPGIDNEQFF
>.|TRBJ2-3|TRBV4-1|.
TGCGCCAGCAGCCATCCATTGCCAGGCATGGGGGATACGCAGTATTTT
CASSHPLPGMGDTQYF
>.|TRBJ1-5|TRBV6-1|.
TGTGCCAGCAGTGCGGACAGTAGCAATCAGCCCCAGCATTTT
CASSADSSNQPQHF
>TRBD1|TRBJ1-3|TRBV18|.
TGTGCCAGCTCCGGACAGGGAGGAATAGACACCATATATTTT
CASSGQGGIDTIYF
>TRBD1|TRBJ2-4|TRBV27|.
TGTGCCAGCAGTTCGACAGGGGGCACGAACATTCAGTACTTC
CASSSTGGTNIQYF
>.|TRBJ2-2|TRBV28|once
TGTGCCAGCCTGAACGGCGGAGGTAACACCGGGGAGCTGTTTTTT
CASLNGGGNTGELFF
>TRBD2|TRBJ2-5|TRBV11-1|.
TGTGCCAGCAGCTTAGGCGGGAGGGAGACCCAGTACTTC
CASSLGGRETQYF
>.|TRBJ2-7|TRBV5-8|.
TGTGCCAGCAGCTTACGAGCCCTCGACGGGGCGAACTTCTACGAGCAGTACTTC
CASSLRALDGANFYEQYF
>.|TRBJ2-5|TRBV11-1|few
TGTGCCAGCAGCACCGGACTTAAAGAGACCCAGTACTTC
CASSTGLKETQYF
>TRBD1|TRBJ2-7|TRBV5-1|.
TGCGCCAGCAGCCCTCGGGACAGTCTCATCGAGCAGTACTTC
CASSPRDSLIEQYF
>.|TRBJ2-7|TRBV7-6|.
TGTGCCAGCAGCTTAGGGGTTCAGGGAAACGAGCAGTACTTC
CASSLGVQGNEQYF
>.|TRBJ1-4|TRBV5-4|.
TGTGCCAGCAGCTTGGCCTCAGGGATTAATGAAAAACTGTTTTTT
CASSLASGINEKLFF
>.|TRBJ2-2|TRBV15|.
TGTGCCACCAAGCTGGGAAGGTGGACCCTTAACACCGGGGAGCTGTTTTTT
CATKLGRWTLNTGELFF
>.|TRBJ1-2|TRBV15|few
TGTGCCACCAGCAGAGGGGACGCAAGCGGCTATGGCTACACCTTC
CATSRGDASGYGYTF
>.|TRBJ2-4|TRBV5-4|.
TGTGCCAGCAGCTCCGGGCTAGCCAAAAACATTCAGTACTTC
CASSSGLAKNIQYF
>TRBD2|TRBJ2-7|TRBV19|.
TGTGCCAGTAGTATGCGTGCGGGGAGAAGACTAGCGGGAGACTACGAGCAGTACTTC
CASSMRAGRRLAGDYEQYF
>.|TRBJ1-3|TRBV6-1|.
TGTGCCAGCAGTGAACTAAGCTCTGGAAACACCATATATTTT
CASSELSSGNTIYF
>TRBD1|TRBJ2-5|TRBV18|.
TGTGCCAGCTCCCCTGACAGGGCAGAGACCCAGTACTTC
CASSPDRAETQYF
>TRBD1|TRBJ1-3|TRBV18|.
TGTGCCAGCTCACCCTGGGACAGGCTCTCTGGAAACACCATATATTTT
CASSPWDRLSGNTIYF
>TRBD2|TRBJ2-7|TRBV5-1|once
TGCGCCAGCAGCACCACGGGCCCCGGGACTAGATCCGAGCAGTACTTC
CASSTTGPGTRSEQYF
>TRBD2|TRBJ2-1|TRBV25-1|.
TGTGCCAGCAGTGACGGACTAGCGGGAGGGTATGAGCAGTTCTTC
CASSDGLAGGYEQFF
>.|TRBJ1-5|TRBV4-1|.
TGCGCCAGCAGCCAAGATCTGGGTTACCAGCCCCAGCATTTT
CASSQDLGYQPQHF
>.|TRBJ2-1|TRBV23-1|few
TGCGCCAGCAGTCAACCGCCGGGACAGGGAGCGGGGGATGAGCAGTTCTTC
CASSQPPGQGAGDEQFF
>.|TRBJ2-1|TRBV28|.
TGTGCCAGCAGTTTAAAATTGAATGAGCAGTTCTTC
CASSLKLNEQFF
>.|TRBJ1-2|TRBV27|.
TGTGCCAGCAGCCCCGCAGGGATGGGCTATGGCTACACCTTC
CASSPAGMGYGYTF
>TRBD2|TRBJ2-1|TRBV2|.
TGTGCCAGCAGGCGGACTAGGTCGTTGCGCAATGAGCAGTTCTTC
CASRRTRSLRNEQFF
>TRBD1|TRBJ1-3|TRBV15|.
TGTGCCACCAGCGGACAGGAAGCTGGAAACACCATATATTTT
CATSGQEAGNTIYF
>TRBD1|TRBJ1-2|TRBV27|.
TGTGCCAGCTCCCGGGACAGAGGGTATGGCTACACCTTC
CASSRDRGYGYTF
>TRBD1|TRBJ1-2|TRBV6-5|.
TGTGCCAGCAGTTCCTCCGGGACAGGGAACTATGGCTACACCTTC
CASSSSGTGNYGYTF
>.|TRBJ2-1|TRBV19|once
TGTGCCAGTAGTATAGGGGGCGGAGGGGGGAAGAGGGGCAATGAGCAGTTCTTC
CASSIGGGGGKRGNEQFF
>.|TRBJ2-7|TRBV6-1|once
TGTGCCAGCAGTGAAGTTGGCAGAAACTACGAGCAGTACTTC
CASSEVGRNYEQYF
>TRBD1|TRBJ1-5|TRBV28|.
TGTGCCAGCAGAGCGACAGGGACAAATCAGCCCCAGCATTTT
CASRATGTNQPQHF